This is a list of T cell receptor beta chains from one sample in a study of T cell repertoires in cytomegalovirus infection. TCRdb fed the reads into MiXCR, producing one record per CDR3 protein. This table holds about 130,000 distinct CDR3 sequences, about 10% found once. Source material: PBMCs. The receptor source for this set is a human donor in good health (CMV status not recorded). Some clones in this sample may be carry-over from other donors' samples. Both conserved end residues are trimmed from each CDR3. Fields, in order: J gene, CDR3 length, clone size, V gene, CDR3 protein. Clone size is shown for a subset of rows, as once, few, many or a class of expanded clone.

TRBJ2-3 | 12 | many | TRBV5-1 | ASSLVRGEDTQY
TRBJ1-6 | 10 | NA | TRBV7-4 | ASSYMGSPHH
TRBJ1-2 | 13 | many | TRBV7-9 | ASSSGTRGPNGYT
TRBJ2-3 | 13 | many | TRBV29-1 | SVRRTSGGSDTQY
TRBJ2-5 | 9 | NA | TRBV2 | ASSEAWAQY
TRBJ1-2 | 12 | few | TRBV9 | ASSAGQGVYGYT
TRBJ1-1 | 11 | many | TRBV5-1 | ASSLELGTEAF
TRBJ2-7 | 12 | many | TRBV12-3/TRBV12-4 | ASSLRDISYEQY
TRBJ2-5 | 16 | medium-sized | TRBV7-2 | ASSLRPLAGGNGETQY
TRBJ1-2 | 13 | many | TRBV7-8 | ASSLSGTGIYGYT
TRBJ2-7 | 14 | many | TRBV7-2 | ASSLGNRGGRGEQY
TRBJ1-3 | 14 | many | TRBV28 | ASSLLIGTAGNTIY
TRBJ1-5 | 14 | many | TRBV7-2 | ASSPPGRGSNQPQH
TRBJ1-2 | 15 | many | TRBV2 | ASSALYPGQAIYGYT
TRBJ1-4 | 14 | many | TRBV20-1 | SAPSTVRGLNEKLF
TRBJ1-1 | 14 | NA | TRBV15 | ATSRGGGGEGTEAF
TRBJ1-2 | 12 | few | TRBV2 | ASSSDRRGYGYT
TRBJ2-3 | 14 | many | TRBV7-9 | ASSPAPGTSGFTQY
TRBJ2-7 | 12 | many | TRBV7-2 | ASSLVDSTYEQY
TRBJ1-1 | 12 | many | TRBV7-2 | ASSLMDMNTEAF
TRBJ2-5 | 14 | many | TRBV20-1 | SARDQTSKYQETQY
TRBJ1-2 | 12 | NA | TRBV2 | ASSRQGSSTGYT
TRBJ1-2 | 12 | many | TRBV5-4 | ASSLTLSPYGYT
TRBJ2-4 | 15 | few | TRBV2 | ASSGFGTEIAKNIQY
TRBJ2-5 | 15 | many | TRBV7-6 | ASSSGQLHAGQETQY
TRBJ2-4 | 12 | NA | TRBV6-2/TRBV6-3 | ASSTGQIGLFQY
TRBJ2-7 | 12 | many | TRBV29-1 | SVEDPEGGYEQY
TRBJ2-3 | 14 | many | TRBV7-2 | ASALFFTGATDTQY
TRBJ2-1 | 14 | NA | TRBV12-3/TRBV12-4 | ASSLARQASYNEQF
TRBJ2-5 | 11 | many | TRBV19 | ATRGQGGETQY
TRBJ2-3 | 13 | many | TRBV7-8 | ASSTLETSTDTQY
TRBJ1-4 | 13 | many | TRBV28 | ASNPDATLNEKLF
TRBJ1-4 | 14 | many | TRBV7-9 | ASSRDRGKTNEKLF
TRBJ1-5 | 12 | many | TRBV20-1 | SARTGQGNQPQH
TRBJ1-5 | 11 | many | TRBV7-2 | ASSPDGGQPQH
TRBJ1-5 | 14 | many | TRBV7-9 | ASSPGQEISNQPQH
TRBJ1-5 | 11 | few | TRBV12-3/TRBV12-4 | ASETGSNQPQH
TRBJ1-2 | 15 | many | TRBV7-2 | ASSTVTGVWVNYGYT
TRBJ1-6 | 10 | many | TRBV28 | ASSLPQDALH
TRBJ2-5 | 13 | many | TRBV19 | ASSNGGPGGETQY
TRBJ2-5 | 14 | many | TRBV28 | ASSRSTSGNQETQY
TRBJ2-5 | 11 | many | TRBV20-1 | SASDGPGETQY
TRBJ1-3 | 14 | many | TRBV6-1 | ASRPARGLSGNTIY
TRBJ1-1 | 13 | NA | TRBV28 | ASSFARQLNTEAF
TRBJ1-4 | 13 | few | TRBV20-1 | SARDSTGTNEKLF
TRBJ2-5 | 9 | few | TRBV29-1 | SAKQGQTQY
TRBJ2-7 | 11 | many | TRBV25-1 | ASSERRSYEQY
TRBJ2-7 | 13 | many | TRBV7-2 | ASSPNEGGDYEQY
TRBJ1-2 | 13 | NA | TRBV5-1 | ASSLTGTGGYGYT
TRBJ1-5 | 13 | many | TRBV5-1 | ASSKIPGLDQPQH
TRBJ2-5 | 10 | NA | TRBV30 | AWSGGLETQY
TRBJ2-5 | 10 | NA | TRBV20-1 | SATDVIETQY
TRBJ2-1 | 13 | NA | TRBV25-1 | ASSAGGGAYNEQF
TRBJ2-3 | 14 | NA | TRBV23-1 | ASRLRQGIFRFWQY